This T cell receptor beta chain is drawn from a study of blood T cell repertoires in COVID-19. Across the whole study: The study drew acute and convalescent COVID-19 samples from the United States, Italy and Spain.

In the original workflow: Reference gene primer amplification in the assay estimated nucleated cell counts. This table comes from immunoSEQ multiplex PCR, and its TCRdb copy is limited to in-frame clones, with some not included. Clone size and the V and J calls come from that table; the DNA yielded D and trimming. The sample lists over 95,000 clones, 79% occurring once. Germline-derived CDR1 and CDR2 are SGHDN and FVKESK. After removal of 4 bases from V and 8 bases from J, the junction contained 12 bases not matched to a gene. The CDR3 is 16 amino acids. The sequence came from an elderly woman with active or convalescent COVID-19. Source material: peripheral blood. The gene calls are TRBV14 and TRBJ2-2, with 8 bases aligning to TRBD1. CDR3 sequence: CASSPWRRTGRGELFF. The DNA for the CDR3 is TGTGCCAGCAGCCCATGGCGAAGGACAGGGCGGGGGGAGCTGTTTTTT.